The T cell receptor beta chain described here comes from a study of cytomegalovirus exposure and HLA in healthy donors. The junction had 8 bases not matched to a gene; V was cut back by 0 bases and J by 9 bases. This CDR3 is built from 16 residues. From germline, CDR1 is LGHNA and CDR2 YSLEER. The method was immunoSEQ multiplex PCR; TCRdb's version includes in-frame clones alone and lacks a portion of them. The sample holds 210,000 or so clones, about 86% seen once. General observations from the study: Investigators reported about 160 TCR beta chains as tied to cytomegalovirus.

For this clone: The antigen is unknown.

The validation cohort, a group of 130 or so subjects, included the donors and was separate from the approximately 700-subject first cohort. The genes are TRBV4-3 and TRBJ2-1; TRBD2 aligns across 10 bases. The sequence came from a young woman in good health and CMV-seronegative. The sample taken for sequencing was PBMCs. The CDR3 DNA is TGCGCCAGCAGCCAAGAGTACGCTAGCGGGAGCTCTGAGCAGTTCTTC. This sequence encodes CASSQEYASGSSEQFF.